This TCR beta chain emerged from a study of T cells in Graves' hyperthyroidism and ophthalmopathy. Regions amplified from RNA transcripts were the TCR beta CDR3 regions. First-round RT-PCR with HTBI primers amplified the TCR CDR3 region. In TCRdb, the multiplex PCR reads were re-called with MiXCR into one record per CDR3 protein. The sample lists around 700,000 distinct CDR3 sequences, around a sixth seen once, with around 17% in the top ten. The germline V gene encodes CDR1 MNHEY and CDR2 SMNVEV (reference sequence). The CDR3 runs to 11 residues. Trimming took off 10 bases at V and 3 bases at J, with 10 bases between the two ends.

The rearrangement links TRBV27 to TRBJ2-7; maybe TRBD1 (5 bases). The specimen sequenced was blood. The source of this sequence is a woman aged 45-60 years with Graves' hyperthyroidism that later progressed to Graves' ophthalmopathy. The CDR3 nucleotides read TGTGCCATTGGACAAGTCTACGAGCAGTACTTC. Protein product: CAIGQVYEQYF.